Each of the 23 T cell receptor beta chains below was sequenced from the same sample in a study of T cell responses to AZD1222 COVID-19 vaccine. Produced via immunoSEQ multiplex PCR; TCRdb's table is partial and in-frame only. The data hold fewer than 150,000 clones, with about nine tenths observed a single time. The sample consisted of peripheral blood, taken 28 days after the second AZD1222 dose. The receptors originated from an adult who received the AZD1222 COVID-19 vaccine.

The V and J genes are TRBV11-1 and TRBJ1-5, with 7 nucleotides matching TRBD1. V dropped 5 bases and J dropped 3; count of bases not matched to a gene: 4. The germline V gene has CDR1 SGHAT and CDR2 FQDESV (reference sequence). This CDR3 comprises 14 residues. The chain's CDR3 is CASSRGGNNQPQHF. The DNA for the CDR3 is TGTGCCAGCAGCCGAGGGGGCAACAATCAGCCCCAGCATTTT. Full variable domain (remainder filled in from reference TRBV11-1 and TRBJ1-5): EAEVAQSPRYKITEKSQAVAFWCDPISGHATLYWYRQILGQGPELLVQFQDESVVDDSQLPKDRFSAERLKGVDSTLKIQPAELGDSAMYLCASSRGGNNQPQHFGDGTRLSIL.

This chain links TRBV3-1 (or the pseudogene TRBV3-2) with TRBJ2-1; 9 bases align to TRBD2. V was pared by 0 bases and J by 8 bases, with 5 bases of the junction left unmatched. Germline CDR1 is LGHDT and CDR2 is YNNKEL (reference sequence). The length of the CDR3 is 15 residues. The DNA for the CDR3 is TGTGCCAGCAGCCAAGATTTCAGCGGGAGGTATGAGCAGTTCTTC. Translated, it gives CASSQDFSGRYEQFF.

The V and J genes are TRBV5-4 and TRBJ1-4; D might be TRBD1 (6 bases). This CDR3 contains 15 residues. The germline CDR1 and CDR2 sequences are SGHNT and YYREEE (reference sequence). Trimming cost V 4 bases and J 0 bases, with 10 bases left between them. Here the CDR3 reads CASSGGGSTNEKLFF. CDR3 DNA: TGTGCCAGCAGCGGAGGGGGTTCAACTAATGAAAAACTGTTTTTT.

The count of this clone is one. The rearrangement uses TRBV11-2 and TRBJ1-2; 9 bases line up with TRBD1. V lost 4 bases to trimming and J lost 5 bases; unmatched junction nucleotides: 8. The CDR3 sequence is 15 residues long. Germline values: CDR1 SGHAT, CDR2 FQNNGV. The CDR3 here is CASSSRDRAVYGYTF. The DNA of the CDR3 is TGTGCCAGCAGCTCCCGGGACAGGGCGGTATATGGCTACACCTTC.

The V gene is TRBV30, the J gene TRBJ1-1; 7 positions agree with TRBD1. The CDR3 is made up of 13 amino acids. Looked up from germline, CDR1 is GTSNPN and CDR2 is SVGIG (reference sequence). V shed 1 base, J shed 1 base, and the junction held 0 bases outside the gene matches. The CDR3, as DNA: TGTGCCTGGAGTGGACAGGGGAACACTGAAGCTTTCTTT. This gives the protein CAWSGQGNTEAFF.

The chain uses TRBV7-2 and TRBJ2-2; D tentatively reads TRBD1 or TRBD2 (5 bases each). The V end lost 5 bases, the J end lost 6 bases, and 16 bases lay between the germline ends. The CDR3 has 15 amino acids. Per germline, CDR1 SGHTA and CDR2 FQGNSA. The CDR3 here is CASSAGAATAGELFF. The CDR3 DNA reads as TGTGCCAGCAGCGCCGGGGCTGCAACCGCCGGGGAGCTGTTTTTT.

Written as DNA, the CDR3 is TGTGCCAGCAGCTTAGCGGCAGCCTTTAATGAAAAACTGTTTTTT. It translates to CASSLAAAFNEKLFF. V gene TRBV7-2 combines with J gene TRBJ1-4; D unresolved. The CDR3 is 15 amino acids. Trimming stripped 0 bases from V and 4 bases from J, with 9 bases between. The germline gives CDR1 SGHTA, CDR2 FQGNSA. The full variable domain, with the rest looked up from reference TRBV7-2 and TRBJ1-4, is GAGVSQSPSNKVTEKGKDVELRCDPISGHTALYWYRQSLGQGLEFLIYFQGNSAPDKSGLPSDRFSAERTGGSVSTLTIQRTQQEDSAVYLCASSLAAAFNEKLFFGSGTQLSVL.

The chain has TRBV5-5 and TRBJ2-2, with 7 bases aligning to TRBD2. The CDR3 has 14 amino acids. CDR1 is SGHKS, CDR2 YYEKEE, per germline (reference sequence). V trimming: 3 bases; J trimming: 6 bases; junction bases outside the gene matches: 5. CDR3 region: CASSSNSGSGELFF. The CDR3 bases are TGTGCCAGCAGCTCGAATAGCGGGTCCGGGGAGCTGTTTTTT.

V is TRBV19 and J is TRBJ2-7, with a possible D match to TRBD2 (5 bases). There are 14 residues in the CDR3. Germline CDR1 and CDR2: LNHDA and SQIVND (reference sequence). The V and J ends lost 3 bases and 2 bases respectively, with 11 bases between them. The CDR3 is CASSIGLRAYEQYF. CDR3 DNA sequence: TGTGCCAGTAGTATTGGATTGAGGGCCTACGAGCAGTACTTC.

The CDR3 nucleotides read TGTGCCAGCAGTTTAACAATGTATAGCAATCAGCCCCAGCATTTT. Translating gives CASSLTMYSNQPQHF. The chain uses TRBV28 and TRBJ1-5; D unresolved. The CDR3 contains 15 residues. V lost 2 bases, J lost 0 bases, and 8 bases lay in between. Germline values: CDR1 MDHEN, CDR2 SYDVKM.

CDR3 loop: CASSLNAPESEKLFF. As DNA, the CDR3 is TGCGCCAGCAGCTTGAACGCTCCGGAGAGTGAAAAACTGTTTTTT. This sequence joins TRBV5-1 and TRBJ1-4; D ambiguous. Between the trimmed V and J ends, which lost 1 base and 7 bases, there was a span of 14 bases. The CDR3 is 15 amino acids. From germline, CDR1 is SGHRS and CDR2 YFSETQ.

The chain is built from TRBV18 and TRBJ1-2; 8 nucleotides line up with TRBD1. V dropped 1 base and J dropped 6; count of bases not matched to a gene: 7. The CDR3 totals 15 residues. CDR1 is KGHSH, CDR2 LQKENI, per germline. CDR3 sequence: CASSPQPRGQDGYTF. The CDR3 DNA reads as TGTGCCAGCTCACCACAGCCCAGGGGGCAAGATGGCTACACCTTC. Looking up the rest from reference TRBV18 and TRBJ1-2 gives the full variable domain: NAGVMQNPRHLVRRRGQEARLRCSPMKGHSHVYWYRQLPEEGLKFMVYLQKENIIDESGMPKERFSAEFPKEGPSILRIQQVVRGDSAAYFCASSPQPRGQDGYTFGSGTRLTVV.

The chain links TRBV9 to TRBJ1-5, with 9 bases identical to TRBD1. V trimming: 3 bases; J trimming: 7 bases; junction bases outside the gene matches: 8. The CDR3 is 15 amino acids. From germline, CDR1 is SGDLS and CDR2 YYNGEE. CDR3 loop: CASSGDGTGRQPQHF. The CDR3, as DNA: TGTGCCAGCAGCGGAGATGGGACAGGGCGCCAGCCCCAGCATTTT.

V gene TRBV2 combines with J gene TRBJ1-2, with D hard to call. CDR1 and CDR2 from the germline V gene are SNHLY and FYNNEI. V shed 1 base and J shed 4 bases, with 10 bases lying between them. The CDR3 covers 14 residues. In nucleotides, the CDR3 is TGTGCCAGCAGTGAAGGGCCATCCTCCTATGGCTACACCTTC. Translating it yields CASSEGPSSYGYTF.

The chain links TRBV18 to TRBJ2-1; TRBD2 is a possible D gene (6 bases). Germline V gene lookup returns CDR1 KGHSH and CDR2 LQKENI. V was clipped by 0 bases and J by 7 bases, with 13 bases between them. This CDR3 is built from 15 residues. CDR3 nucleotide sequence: TGTGCCAGCTCACCACCACACGTTGGGGGGAATGAGCAGTTCTTC. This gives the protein CASSPPHVGGNEQFF.

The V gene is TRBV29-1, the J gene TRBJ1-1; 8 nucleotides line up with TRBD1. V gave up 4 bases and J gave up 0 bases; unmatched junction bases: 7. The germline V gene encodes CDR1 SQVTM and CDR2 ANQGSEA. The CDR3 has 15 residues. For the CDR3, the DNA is TGCAGCGTTGGACAGGGGAGCCTCATGAACACTGAAGCTTTCTTT. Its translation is CSVGQGSLMNTEAFF. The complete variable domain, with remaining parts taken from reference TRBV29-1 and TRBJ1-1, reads SAVISQKPSRDICQRGTSLTIQCQVDSQVTMMFWYRQQPGQSLTLIATANQGSEATYESGFVIDKFPISRPNLTFSTLTVSNMSPEDSSIYLCSVGQGSLMNTEAFFGQGTRLTVV.

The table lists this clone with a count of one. Written as DNA, the CDR3 is TGTGCCAGTACCCCGGGAGGTATGGGGGGCCAGCCCCAGCATTTT. Its translation is CASTPGGMGGQPQHF. J is TRBJ1-5 and V is TRBV19, with a possible D match to TRBD1 (6 bases). The V end lost 7 bases, the J end lost 7 bases, and 20 bases lay between the germline ends. Looked up from germline, CDR1 is LNHDA and CDR2 is SQIVND (reference sequence). There are 15 residues in the CDR3. Full variable domain (missing parts from reference TRBV19 and TRBJ1-5): DGGITQSPKYLFRKEGQNVTLSCEQNLNHDAMYWYRQDPGQGLRLIYYSQIVNDFQKGDIAEGYSVSREKKESFPLTVTSAQKNPTAFYLCASTPGGMGGQPQHFGDGTRLSIL.

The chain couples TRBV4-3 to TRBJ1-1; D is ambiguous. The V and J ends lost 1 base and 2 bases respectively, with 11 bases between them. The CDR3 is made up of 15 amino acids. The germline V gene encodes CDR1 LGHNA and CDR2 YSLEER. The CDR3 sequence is CASSQGTGFNTEAFF. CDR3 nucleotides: TGCGCCAGCAGCCAAGGAACGGGGTTTAACACTGAAGCTTTCTTT.

The CDR3 nucleotides read TGTGCCAGCAGCCGCCGACAGAACACTGAAGCTTTCTTT. This encodes CASSRRQNTEAFF. This chain joins TRBV5-8 and TRBJ1-1, with unresolved D. Trimming took off 4 bases at V and 1 base at J, with 8 bases between the two ends. Germline CDR1 is SGHTS and CDR2 is YDEGEE. The CDR3 loop spans 13 amino acids.

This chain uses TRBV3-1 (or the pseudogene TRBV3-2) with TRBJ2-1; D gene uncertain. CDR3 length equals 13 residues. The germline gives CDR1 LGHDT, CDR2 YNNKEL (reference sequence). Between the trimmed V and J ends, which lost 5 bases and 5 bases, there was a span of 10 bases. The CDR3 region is CASSKLGDNEQFF. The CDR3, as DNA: TGTGCCAGCAGCAAACTTGGGGACAATGAGCAGTTCTTC.

The CDR3 coding sequence is TGTGCCAGCAGTTCTAGACAGGGGGCCACCTATGGCTACACCTTC. This codes for CASSSRQGATYGYTF. The V gene is TRBV6-5, the J gene TRBJ1-2; 10 bases match TRBD1. Trimming at V came to 4 bases and at J to 4 bases, leaving 6 bases not matched to a gene. The CDR3 has 15 amino acids. CDR1 and CDR2 from the germline V gene are MNHEY and SVGAGI.

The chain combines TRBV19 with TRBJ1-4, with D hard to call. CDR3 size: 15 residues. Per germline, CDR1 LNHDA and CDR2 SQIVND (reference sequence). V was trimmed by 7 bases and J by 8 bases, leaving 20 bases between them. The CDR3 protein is CASKATDLSGEKLFF. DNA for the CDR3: TGTGCCAGTAAAGCAACTGACCTGAGTGGCGAAAAACTGTTTTTT.

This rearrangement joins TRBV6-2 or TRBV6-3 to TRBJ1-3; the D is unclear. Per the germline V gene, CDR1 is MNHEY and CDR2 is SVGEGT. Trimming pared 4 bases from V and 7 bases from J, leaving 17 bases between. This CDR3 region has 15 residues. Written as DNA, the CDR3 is TGTGCCAGCAGTTCCATAGGGCGAAGCGCGAACACCATATATTTT. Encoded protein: CASSSIGRSANTIYF.